This T cell receptor (beta chain) was sequenced for a study of blood T cell repertoires in COVID-19. The wider study: COVID-19 samples collected from the United States, Italy and Spain covered acute and convalescent phases.

Data came from immunoSEQ multiplex PCR; TCRdb stores just in-frame clones and leaves some out. The data show about 180,000 clones, roughly 89% seen once. The CDR3 has 15 residues. Germline-derived CDR1 and CDR2 are ENHRY and SYGVKD. V lost 1 base to trimming and J lost 0 bases; unmatched junction nucleotides: 2. The sample taken for sequencing was peripheral blood. The rearrangement links TRBV10-3 to TRBJ2-7; 8 bases align to TRBD2. The receptor's source is a woman aged 70-85 years with COVID-19, enrolled during active disease. The CDR3 reads CAISELRGVSYEQYF. In DNA, the CDR3 is TGTGCCATCAGTGAGTTGCGGGGGGTCTCCTACGAGCAGTACTTC.